This T cell receptor beta chain was observed in a study of T-cell reconstitution after alpha-beta-depleted transplantation in children. Unique molecular identifiers were incorporated during preparation of the TCRbeta library. In TCRdb, the PCR reads were re-called with MiXCR into one record per CDR3 protein. The top ten clones hold roughly a quarter of a sample with hundreds of thousands of distinct CDR3 sequences, about 9.9% of them seen once. CDR1 is MNHEY, CDR2 SVGAGI, per germline. This CDR3 is 15 amino acids long. Unmatched junction bases numbered 1, after V lost 0 bases and J lost 4 bases. This clonotype was counted ten times or more. The antigen remains undetermined. Study outcomes and limitations: It was reported that alpha-beta T cells came from several hundred expanded graft clones (about two months after transplant). Surviving thymic progenitors and recipient T cells were the source of high TCRbeta diversity at day 60 in some patients. After one year, T-cell counts and TCRbeta diversity mostly came from new T cells.

This sequence joins TRBV6-5 and TRBJ1-5, with 9 bases that match TRBD1. The receptor's source is a male patient aged 2-15 years who had a stem cell transplant for chronic granulomatous disease, so the T cells may come from the graft donor. Here the sequenced sample was peripheral blood, taken 180 days after TCRalphabeta/CD19-depleted stem cell transplant. CDR3 sequence (DNA): TGTGCCAGCAGTTACTCGGGACAGGGTAATCAGCCCCAGCATTTT. Translated, it gives CASSYSGQGNQPQHF.